The 12 T cell receptor beta chains listed next were all sequenced from one sample in a study of cytotoxic CD8 clonotypes in ibrutinib-treated CLL. Measured with immunoSEQ multiplex PCR; TCRdb has only the in-frame clones, and not every one. Here the sample spans nearly 300,000 clones, approximately 76% being singletons. Sequencing was performed on PBMCs, taken at disease progression, from a patient treated with ibrutinib. These receptors were taken from a human donor with chronic lymphocytic leukemia.

This chain uses TRBV28 with TRBJ1-2, with unresolved D. V was trimmed by 5 bases and J by 4 bases, leaving 14 bases between them. Germline V lookup: CDR1 MDHEN, CDR2 SYDVKM. The CDR3 is made up of 14 amino acids. The CDR3 reads CASSPAPIPYGYTF. The CDR3 region has the DNA TGTGCCAGCAGTCCCGCTCCCATTCCCTATGGCTACACCTTC.

Only a few counts were recorded for this clone. The chain links TRBV6-5 to TRBJ2-5, with D uncertain. Per germline, CDR1 MNHEY and CDR2 SVGAGI. CDR3 length: 13 residues. V lost 0 bases and J lost 7, with 9 bases in between. DNA of the CDR3: TGTGCCAGCAGTTACTCCGGGTTTCCGACCCAGTACTTC. It encodes CASSYSGFPTQYF.

The gene calls are TRBV9 and TRBJ2-2; D might be TRBD2 (7 bases). Germline V lookup: CDR1 SGDLS, CDR2 YYNGEE. There are 13 residues in the CDR3. V was cut by 6 bases and J by 6 bases, with 12 bases left in between. In DNA, the CDR3 is TGTGCCAGCACTCGGGGGGCCTCCGGGGAGCTGTTTTTT. Translating it yields CASTRGASGELFF.

This clone has just one count. The CDR3 DNA sequence: TGCGCCAGCAGCCAAGATCGGATAAACTCCTATAATTCACCCCTCCACTTT. It specifies CASSQDRINSYNSPLHF. The chain recombines TRBV4-1 with TRBJ1-6; unclear D gene. Germline assignment: CDR1 MGHRA and CDR2 YSYEKL. Trimming cost V 0 bases and J 0 bases, with 9 bases left between them. This CDR3 is built from 17 residues.

The chain uses TRBV4-1 and TRBJ2-7; D not resolved. The CDR3 is made up of 14 amino acids. V lost 1 base and J 3 bases, leaving 10 bases between the germline ends. Looked up from germline, CDR1 is MGHRA and CDR2 is YSYEKL. The CDR3 coding sequence is TGCGCCAGCAGCCAAGTTAGTAGGAGCTACGAGCAGTACTTC. Protein product: CASSQVSRSYEQYF.

This clone has only one observation. The chain uses TRBV4-3 and TRBJ1-5; 10 bases line up with TRBD1. The CDR3 has 15 amino acids. Germline assignment: CDR1 LGHNA and CDR2 YSLEER. V shed 1 base, J shed 4 bases, and the junction held 1 base outside the gene matches. The CDR3 region is CASSQGDRGNQPQHF. The CDR3 nucleotides read TGCGCCAGCAGCCAAGGGGACAGGGGAAATCAGCCCCAGCATTTT.

The chain uses TRBV25-1 and TRBJ1-1, with D possibly matching TRBD1 (5 bases). V lost 3 bases, J lost 5 bases, and 19 bases lay in between. The germline gives CDR1 MGHDK, CDR2 SYGVNS. The CDR3 totals 16 residues. The CDR3 region is CASSDGGGAMGTEAFF. CDR3 coding DNA: TGTGCCAGCAGTGACGGGGGAGGGGCGATGGGGACTGAAGCTTTCTTT.

This clone has just a few counts. CDR3 nucleotides: TGCGCCAGCAGCTTGGCCCAGGGGGCCGGCGGGGAAAAACTGTTTTTT. It codes for CASSLAQGAGGEKLFF. The chain couples TRBV5-1 to TRBJ1-4; 8 bases line up with TRBD1. Germline V lookup: CDR1 SGHRS, CDR2 YFSETQ. V was clipped by 0 bases and J by 8 bases; unmatched bases: 9. The CDR3 extends over 16 amino acids.

The CDR3 bases are TGTGCCAGCAGCGGGGACACAACTAATGAAAAACTGTTTTTT. It is translated as CASSGDTTNEKLFF. The chain has TRBV7-6 and TRBJ1-4, with D possibly matching TRBD1 (6 bases). Germline V gives CDR1 SGHVS, CDR2 FNYEAQ. Trimming took 5 bases from V and 0 from J, leaving 7 bases between them. The CDR3 length is 14 residues. Complete variable domain (other parts from reference TRBV7-6 and TRBJ1-4): GAGVSQSPRYKVTKRGQDVALRCDPISGHVSLYWYRQALGQGPEFLTYFNYEAQQDKSGLPNDRFSAERPEGSISTLTIQRTEQRDSAMYRCASSGDTTNEKLFFGSGTQLSVL.

This rearrangement joins TRBV19 to TRBJ1-5; D may be TRBD1 (6 bases). Trimming shortened V by 5 bases and J by 7 bases, and 9 bases separated the two germline ends. CDR3 length: 12 amino acids. The germline V gene encodes CDR1 LNHDA and CDR2 SQIVND (reference sequence). CDR3 coding DNA: TGTGCCAGTAGTGACGGGGGCCAGCCCCAGCATTTT. The encoded protein is CASSDGGQPQHF.

The J gene is TRBJ2-3, the V gene TRBV5-5; 7 nucleotides line up with TRBD1. The junction had 7 bases not matched to a gene; V was cut back by 4 bases and J by 2 bases. CDR3 size: 15 residues. Looked up from germline, CDR1 is SGHKS and CDR2 is YYEKEE (reference sequence). In DNA, the CDR3 is TGTGCCAGCAGCCATTACAGGGGAAACACAGATACGCAGTATTTT. This codes for CASSHYRGNTDTQYF.

This rearrangement joins TRBV6-1 to TRBJ2-7; 8 bases are a match to TRBD2. The CDR3 contains 18 residues. The V and J ends lost 1 base and 1 base, in that order; junction bases with no gene match: 12. CDR1 is MNHNS and CDR2 is SASEGT in the germline V gene. The CDR3: CASSEGQGNLAGSYEQYF. The CDR3 DNA follows: TGTGCCAGCAGTGAAGGGCAGGGGAACCTAGCGGGTTCCTACGAGCAGTACTTC.